These 21 T cell receptor beta chains were sequenced from one sample in a study of CD4 T cell repertoires in COVID-19. Data came from immunoSEQ multiplex PCR; TCRdb stores just in-frame clones and leaves some out. This table holds approximately 75,000 clones, roughly 80% found once. Sequenced material: CD4+ T cells from peripheral blood, taken after recovery from COVID-19. The receptors stem from a human donor who had COVID-19.

The genes are TRBV5-5 and TRBJ2-6; D not certain. CDR3 size: 15 residues. The germline gives CDR1 SGHKS, CDR2 YYEKEE (reference sequence). Trimming cost V 4 bases and J 0 bases, with 8 bases left between them. CDR3: CASSRGDSGANVLTF. CDR3 DNA: TGTGCCAGCAGCCGTGGGGACTCTGGGGCCAACGTCCTGACTTTC.

The chain links TRBV5-4 to TRBJ2-5; 8 positions agree with TRBD2. There are 15 residues in the CDR3. V was clipped by 4 bases and J by 4 bases; unmatched bases: 9. Germline-derived CDR1 and CDR2 are SGHNT and YYREEE (reference sequence). Written as DNA, the CDR3 is TGTGCCAGCAGCAGCCCCCGGGAGGGTGGAGAGACCCAGTACTTC. Encoded protein: CASSSPREGGETQYF.

V is TRBV7-2 and J is TRBJ1-2; TRBD1 is a possible D gene (5 bases). The ends were cut back, 4 bases at V and 7 bases at J, with 22 bases in the middle. Germline V gives CDR1 SGHTA, CDR2 FQGNSA. CDR3 size: 16 residues. CDR3 amino acids: CASSSGPARESGGYTF. Here the CDR3 DNA reads TGTGCCAGCAGCTCAGGGCCCGCACGTGAATCGGGTGGCTACACCTTC.

This chain joins TRBV5-1 and TRBJ1-5, with a weak D call TRBD1 (6 bases). Germline CDR1 and CDR2: SGHRS and YFSETQ. The CDR3 loop spans 13 amino acids. V was trimmed by 1 base and J by 11 bases, leaving 13 bases between them. The CDR3 is CASSLTPAGAQHF. As DNA, the CDR3 is TGCGCCAGCAGCTTGACACCTGCAGGGGCCCAGCATTTT.

V is TRBV7-2 and J is TRBJ1-2; the D gene is possibly TRBD1 (6 bases). Per the germline V gene, CDR1 is SGHTA and CDR2 is FQGNSA. The V and J ends lost 8 bases and 6 bases respectively, with 22 bases between them. The CDR3 consists of 15 residues. In DNA, the CDR3 is TGTGCCAGCCCACAGGGCGATCCCCCCCATGATGGCTACACCTTC. Its protein is CASPQGDPPHDGYTF. Looking up the rest from reference TRBV7-2 and TRBJ1-2 gives the full variable domain: GAGVSQSPSNKVTEKGKDVELRCDPISGHTALYWYRQSLGQGLEFLIYFQGNSAPDKSGLPSDRFSAERTGGSVSTLTIQRTQQEDSAVYLCASPQGDPPHDGYTFGSGTRLTVV.

The chain joins TRBV7-6 to TRBJ2-2; 9 bases are a match to TRBD1. V shed 2 bases and J 1 base; nucleotides not matched to a gene: 14. CDR1 and CDR2 from the germline V gene are SGHVS and FNYEAQ. The CDR3 has 20 residues. The CDR3 bases are TGTGCCAGCAGCTTAAGCGGGACAGGGTCTACAATAATGAACACCGGGGAGCTGTTTTTT. Translating gives CASSLSGTGSTIMNTGELFF.

The genes are TRBV7-2 and TRBJ2-4; 8 bases are shared with TRBD2. Germline lookup yields CDR1 SGHTA and CDR2 FQGNSA. J lost 8 bases, V lost 6 bases, and 3 bases had no gene match. CDR3 length: 12 residues. This chain's CDR3 is CASSGTRDIQYF. The CDR3 DNA reads as TGTGCCAGCAGTGGGACTAGGGACATTCAGTACTTC.

This sequence joins TRBV23-1 and TRBJ1-5; D is uncertain. TRBV23-1 qualifies as an ORF whose function is uncertain. Trimming stripped 0 bases from V and 2 bases from J, with 8 bases between. The CDR3 has 15 amino acids. CDR3 in amino acids: CASSQSRGCNQPQHF. The CDR3 nucleotides are TGCGCCAGCAGTCAATCTCGAGGATGCAATCAGCCCCAGCATTTT.

V usage is TRBV19 and J usage is TRBJ2-1, with a weak D call TRBD2 (5 bases). Germline V gives CDR1 LNHDA, CDR2 SQIVND (reference sequence). V lost 4 bases to trimming and J lost 10 bases, with 8 bases between them. The CDR3 totals 11 residues. The CDR3 region is CASSSPGEQFF. Written as DNA, the CDR3 is TGTGCCAGTAGTAGCCCGGGAGAGCAGTTCTTC.

CDR3 residues: CASSNPGAMGYTF. DNA for the CDR3: TGTGCCAGCAGCAATCCGGGGGCTATGGGCTACACCTTC. The rearrangement joins TRBV5-4 to TRBJ1-2; possible D gene TRBD1, 6 bases. In germline, CDR1 is SGHNT, CDR2 YYREEE (reference sequence). V was pared by 4 bases and J by 8 bases, with 15 bases between. CDR3 length: 13 residues.

This rearrangement joins TRBV6-5 to TRBJ2-5, with 9 bases identical to TRBD2. From germline, CDR1 is MNHEY and CDR2 SVGAGI. After removal of 6 bases from V and 4 bases from J, the junction contained 6 bases not matched to a gene. This CDR3 is 14 amino acids long. CDR3 amino acids: CASSPGLAGETQYF. The CDR3 bases are TGTGCCAGCAGCCCGGGACTAGCTGGAGAGACCCAGTACTTC.

CDR3 region: CASSQPDSTDTQYF. The CDR3, as DNA: TGTGCCAGCAGCCAACCCGACTCCACAGATACGCAGTATTTT. The chain uses TRBV3-1 (or the pseudogene TRBV3-2) and TRBJ2-3; D remains unclear. The CDR3 contains 14 residues. Per the germline V gene, CDR1 is LGHDT and CDR2 is YNNKEL (reference sequence). With 2 bases removed from V and 2 bases from J, the gap between germline ends came to 8 bases.

The chain links TRBV11-2 to TRBJ1-6; D is undetermined. The CDR3 loop spans 14 amino acids. The germline V and J ends were trimmed by 0 bases and 10 bases, with 10 bases remaining between them. Germline V lookup: CDR1 SGHAT, CDR2 FQNNGV. The CDR3 sequence is CASSLDPVGSPLHF. The DNA for the CDR3 is TGTGCCAGCAGCTTAGATCCAGTGGGCTCACCCCTCCACTTT. Based on the CDR3 plus reference TRBV11-2 and TRBJ1-6, the full variable domain is EAGVAQSPRYKIIEKRQSVAFWCNPISGHATLYWYQQILGQGPKLLIQFQNNGVVDDSQLPKDRFSAERLKGVDSTLKIQPAKLEDSAVYLCASSLDPVGSPLHFGNGTRLTVT.

CDR3 region: CASRGRAGSYNSPLHF. DNA of the CDR3: TGTGCCAGCAGGGGCAGAGCGGGCTCCTATAATTCACCCCTCCACTTT. V and J are TRBV3-1 (or the pseudogene TRBV3-2) and TRBJ1-6; the D is unclear. Trimming cost V 6 bases and J 0 bases, with 12 bases left between them. This CDR3 comprises 16 residues. The V gene's germline CDR1 is LGHDT and CDR2 YNNKEL (reference sequence).

This clone showed up just once. V and J are TRBV28 and TRBJ1-2, with 10 positions matching TRBD1. Germline CDR1 and CDR2: MDHEN and SYDVKM. There are 16 residues in the CDR3. The J segment lost 7 bases and the V segment lost 1 base, leaving 9 bases of the junction unmatched. For the CDR3, the DNA is TGTGCCAGCAGTTTATCCCGGACAGGGGGTAACGGTGGCTACACCTTC. Translating it yields CASSLSRTGGNGGYTF.

The J gene is TRBJ1-4, the V gene TRBV29-1; weak D call: TRBD1 (6 bases). The CDR3 is 14 residues long. Germline CDR1 reads SQVTM; CDR2 reads ANQGSEA. V was cut by 7 bases and J by 7 bases, with 19 bases left in between. The CDR3 sequence is CSARTGWESEKLFF. The CDR3 nucleotides are TGCAGCGCCAGAACAGGGTGGGAGAGTGAAAAACTGTTTTTT.

The V call is TRBV7-2, the J call TRBJ2-7; 10 nucleotides agree with TRBD2. Germline V gives CDR1 SGHTA, CDR2 FQGNSA. CDR3 length equals 17 residues. Trimming took 4 bases from V and 2 from J; bases not matched to a gene: 11. This chain's CDR3 is CASSSPETSGHPYEQYF. The CDR3 coding sequence is TGTGCCAGCAGCTCTCCCGAGACTAGCGGGCACCCCTACGAGCAGTACTTC.

CDR3 bases: TGTGCCAGCACATATAGGACAGGGGACCAAGAGACCCAGTACTTC. It encodes CASTYRTGDQETQYF. The chain employs TRBV2 and TRBJ2-5; the match to TRBD1 covers 9 bases. There are 15 residues in the CDR3. Looked up from germline, CDR1 is SNHLY and CDR2 is FYNNEI. Trimming cost V 7 bases and J 0 bases; bases outside gene matches: 6.

The rearrangement links TRBV11-2 to TRBJ1-1; maybe TRBD1 (5 bases). Germline CDR1 is SGHAT and CDR2 is FQNNGV. CDR3 size: 13 residues. With 0 bases removed from V and 3 bases from J, the gap between germline ends came to 5 bases. DNA for the CDR3: TGTGCCAGCAGCTTAGACAGGGACACTGAAGCTTTCTTT. It is translated as CASSLDRDTEAFF.

The V call is TRBV9, the J call TRBJ2-7; a weak D match, TRBD2 (6 bases). CDR3 length: 15 residues. Germline V CDR1 and CDR2: SGDLS, YYNGEE. Trimming cost V 0 bases and J 0 bases, with 10 bases left between them. CDR3 nucleotide sequence: TGTGCCAGCAGCGTAGGGTCGGGGGTCTCCTACGAGCAGTACTTC. Translation: CASSVGSGVSYEQYF. The variable domain in full, with the rest retrieved from reference TRBV9 and TRBJ2-7, is DSGVTQTPKHLITATGQRVTLRCSPRSGDLSVYWYQQSLDQGLQFLIQYYNGEERAKGNILERFSAQQFPDLHSELNLSSLELGDSALYFCASSVGSGVSYEQYFGPGTRLTVT.

The chain employs TRBV7-9 and TRBJ1-6, with 7 bases fitting TRBD1. Looked up from germline, CDR1 is SEHNR and CDR2 is FQNEAQ (reference sequence). Trimming cost V 5 bases and J 6 bases; bases outside gene matches: 4. The CDR3 has 14 residues. CDR3 coding DNA: TGTGCCAGCAGCGCGGGACAGCTTAATTCACCCCTCCACTTT. Translation gives CASSAGQLNSPLHF.